This TCR beta chain originates from a study of control samples from healthy donors and cancer patients. The protocol was immunoSEQ multiplex PCR, while the TCRdb copy is restricted to in-frame clones and leaves out a portion. Here the sample spans 15,000 to 20,000 clones, less than 90% being singletons. The clonotype was recovered from a woman aged 70-85 years with lung cancer. The sequencing input was PBMCs.

The CDR3 DNA reads as TGTGCCAGCAGTGAAGTCCACAGAAATGGCAATCAGCCCCAGCATTTT. Its protein product is CASSEVHRNGNQPQHF. This chain uses TRBV2 with TRBJ1-5, with D uncertain. CDR1 is SNHLY, CDR2 FYNNEI, per germline. The CDR3 contains 16 residues. The V and J ends lost 1 base and 2 bases respectively, with 12 bases between them. Filled out from reference TRBV2 and TRBJ1-5, the complete variable domain reads EPEVTQTPSHQVTQMGQEVILRCVPISNHLYFYWYRQILGQKVEFLVSFYNNEISEKSEIFDDQFSVERPDGSNFTLKIRSTKLEDSAMYFCASSEVHRNGNQPQHFGDGTRLSIL.